Sequencing of this T cell receptor (beta chain) was carried out in a study of blood T cells in healthy people across ages. Notes on the study in general: Roughly linearly, TCR beta diversity per million T cells fell as age increased.

The donors, healthy Caucasians from Russia, were aged about 6 to 100. Trimming cost V 5 bases and J 3 bases, with 13 bases left between them. CDR3 size: 14 residues. This clonotype was observed a handful of times. The antigen is undetermined. Sample-barcoded 5' priming and a J-beta primer mix drove a second PCR of 7 to 11 cycles. MiXCR, run by TCRdb on the 5' RACE reads, gives a single entry per CDR3 protein. The data hold 700,000 or so distinct CDR3 sequences, with around 41% observed a single time. The gene calls are TRBV12-3 or TRBV12-4 and TRBJ2-5, with D maybe TRBD1 (5 bases). Sequenced input: blood. The receptor was isolated from a man older than 75 in good health. The CDR3 sequence: CASSPTRREETQYF. For the CDR3, the DNA is TGTGCCAGCAGTCCCACCCGCAGGGAAGAGACCCAGTACTTC.